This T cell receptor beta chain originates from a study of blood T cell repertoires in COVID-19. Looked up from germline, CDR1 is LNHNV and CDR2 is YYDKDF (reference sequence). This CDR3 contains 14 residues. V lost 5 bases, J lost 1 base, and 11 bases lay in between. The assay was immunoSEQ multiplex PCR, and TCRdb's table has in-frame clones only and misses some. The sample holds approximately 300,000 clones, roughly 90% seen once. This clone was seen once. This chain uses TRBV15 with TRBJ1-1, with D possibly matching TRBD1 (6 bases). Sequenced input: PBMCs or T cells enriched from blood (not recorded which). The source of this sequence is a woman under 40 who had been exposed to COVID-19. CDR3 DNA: TGTGCCACCAGCGCTCGGACAGCGAACACTGAAGCTTTCTTT. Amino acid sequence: CATSARTANTEAFF.